This entry lists 8 T cell receptor beta chains sequenced from one sample in a study of cytomegalovirus exposure and HLA in healthy donors. It was with 60 Vbeta and 13 Jbeta primers that the PCR ran. The method was immunoSEQ multiplex PCR; TCRdb's version includes in-frame clones alone and lacks a portion of them. The sample has about 130,000 clones, roughly two thirds seen once; the top ten hold about 1.6%. Sequencing was carried out using PBMCs. The receptors originated from a man aged 25-45 years in good health and CMV-seropositive.

This sequence joins TRBV10-3 and TRBJ2-1, with TRBD2 as a possible D gene (6 bases). The germline V gene has CDR1 ENHRY and CDR2 SYGVKD. V dropped 2 bases and J dropped 12 bases, with 20 bases sitting between them. The CDR3 sequence is 15 residues long. The CDR3 region has the DNA TGTGCCATCAGTGAGATACTAGCCGCCGGGTATGGGCAGTTCTTC. It specifies CAISEILAAGYGQFF.

This CDR3 reads CASSLDRASQPQHF. CDR3 coding DNA: TGCGCCAGCAGCTTGGACAGGGCGAGTCAGCCCCAGCATTTT. The V gene is TRBV5-1, the J gene TRBJ1-5, with a weak D call TRBD1 (6 bases). The germline CDR1 and CDR2 sequences are SGHRS and YFSETQ. The CDR3 runs to 14 residues. Trimming took 0 bases from V and 6 from J, leaving 10 bases between them.

This chain links TRBV7-9 with TRBJ2-7; weak D call: TRBD1 (5 bases). The CDR3 extends over 15 amino acids. Germline V CDR1 and CDR2: SEHNR, FQNEAQ (reference sequence). V lost 5 bases and J lost 0, with 14 bases in between. Here the CDR3 reads CASSPGSRSSYEQYF. CDR3 bases: TGTGCCAGCAGCCCAGGGTCCAGAAGCTCCTACGAGCAGTACTTC.

The rearrangement joins TRBV6-4 to TRBJ2-3; D possibly corresponds to TRBD2 (6 bases). The germline V gene has CDR1 MRHNA and CDR2 SNTAGT. This CDR3 has 14 amino acids. V lost 3 bases and J 4 bases, leaving 11 bases between the germline ends. CDR3 sequence (DNA): TGTGCCAGCAGTGAGGTAGCGGAGGCAGATACGCAGTATTTT. Amino acid sequence: CASSEVAEADTQYF.

This clone turned up a few times. J is TRBJ2-7 and V is TRBV4-3; 10 nucleotides match TRBD2. This CDR3 is 16 amino acids long. CDR1 and CDR2 from the germline V gene are LGHNA and YSLEER. The trim removed 4 bases at V and 0 bases at J, leaving 6 bases unmatched. CDR3 DNA: TGCGCCAGCAGCCCTTACCCTAGCGGGAGCTCCTACGAGCAGTACTTC. It encodes CASSPYPSGSSYEQYF.

V usage is TRBV4-2 and J usage is TRBJ1-2; 8 nucleotides line up with TRBD1. The CDR3 has 16 amino acids. Germline V gene lookup returns CDR1 LGHNA and CDR2 YNFKEQ. With 3 bases clipped from V and 4 bases from J, the junction kept 10 bases outside the gene matches. The CDR3 DNA reads TGTGCCAGCAGCCACGCCGACAGGGGCTTCTCCTATGGCTACACCTTC. It specifies CASSHADRGFSYGYTF.

The genes are TRBV6-6 and TRBJ2-1; TRBD1 is a possible D gene (6 bases). CDR1 MNHNY and CDR2 SVGAGI come from the germline V gene (reference sequence). This CDR3 region has 15 residues. Trimming took 6 bases from V and 2 from J, leaving 14 bases between them. The CDR3 loop reads CASSQGGDPYNEQFF. The CDR3 bases are TGTGCCAGCAGCCAAGGGGGAGACCCCTACAATGAGCAGTTCTTC.

The V call is TRBV7-9, the J call TRBJ2-3; D uncertain. The CDR3 is made up of 13 amino acids. V lost 5 bases to trimming and J lost 2 bases, with 8 bases between them. From germline, CDR1 is SEHNR and CDR2 FQNEAQ (reference sequence). The CDR3 DNA follows: TGTGCCAGCAGCGTCTACGACACAGATACGCAGTATTTT. It is translated as CASSVYDTDTQYF.